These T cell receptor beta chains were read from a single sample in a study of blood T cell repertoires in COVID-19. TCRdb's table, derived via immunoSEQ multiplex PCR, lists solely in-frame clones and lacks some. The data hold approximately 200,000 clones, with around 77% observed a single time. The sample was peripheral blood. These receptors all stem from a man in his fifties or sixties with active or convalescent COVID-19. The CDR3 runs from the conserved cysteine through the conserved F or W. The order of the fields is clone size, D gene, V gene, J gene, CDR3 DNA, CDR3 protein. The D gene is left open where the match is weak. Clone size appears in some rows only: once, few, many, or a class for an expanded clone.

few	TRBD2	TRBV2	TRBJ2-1	TGTGCCAGCACAGGACTAGCGGGAGATGAGCAGTTCTTC	CASTGLAGDEQFF
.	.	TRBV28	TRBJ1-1	TGTGCCAGCAGTCACAGGGTTAACACTGAAGCTTTCTTT	CASSHRVNTEAFF
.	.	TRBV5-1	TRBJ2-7	TGCGCCAGCAGTCCCTCCCAGGGCTCCTACGAGCAGTACTTC	CASSPSQGSYEQYF
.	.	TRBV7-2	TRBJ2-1	TGTGCCAGCAGCCTGAGTACTGGCTCCTACAATGAGCAGTTCTTC	CASSLSTGSYNEQFF
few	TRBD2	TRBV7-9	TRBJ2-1	TGTGCCAGCAGCTTAGATAGGGAAACGGGAGGAGGGCTCTTC	CASSLDRETGGGLF
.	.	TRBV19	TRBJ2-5	TGTGCCAGCGTGGAGGGGCCCGGGCGGACCCAGTACTTC	CASVEGPGRTQYF
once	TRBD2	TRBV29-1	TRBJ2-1	TGCAGCGGCGGACTAGCGGGAGCCAATGAGCAGTTCTTC	CSGGLAGANEQFF
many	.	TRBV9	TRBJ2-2	TGTGCCAGCAGGATGGTAGCGAACACCGGGGAGCTGTTTTTT	CASRMVANTGELFF
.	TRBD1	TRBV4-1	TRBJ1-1	TGCGCCAGCAGCCGCGCGGGACAGGGGGCATGGGAAGCTTTCTTT	CASSRAGQGAWEAFF
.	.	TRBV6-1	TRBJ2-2	TGTGCCAGCAGTGAGCTTAGCGGCGTATACGCCGGGGAGCTGTTTTTT	CASSELSGVYAGELFF
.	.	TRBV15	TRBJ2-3	TGTGCCACCAGCAGAGATGGGCCCCCGAGTCGATCAGATACGCAGTATTTT	CATSRDGPPSRSDTQYF
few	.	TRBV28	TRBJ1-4	TGTGCCAGCAGTTTAAAGGTGGGGAGAGAAAAACTGTTTTTT	CASSLKVGREKLFF
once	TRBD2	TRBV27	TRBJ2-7	TGTGCCAGCAGACACGCGGGGCTAGCGGCCGCTGACGAGCAGTACTTC	CASRHAGLAAADEQYF
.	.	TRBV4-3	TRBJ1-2	TGCGCCAGCAGCCAAGGGGGGACAAACTATGGCTACACCTTC	CASSQGGTNYGYTF
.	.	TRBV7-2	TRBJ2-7	TGTGCCAGCAGCTACACCTACGAGCAGTACTTC	CASSYTYEQYF
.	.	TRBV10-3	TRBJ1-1	TGTGCCATCAGAGTTCAGGGGAACACTGAAGCTTTCTTT	CAIRVQGNTEAFF
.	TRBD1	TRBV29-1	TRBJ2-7	TGCAGCGTTGAAGACTACGGGACAGGGACCTACGAGCAGTACTTC	CSVEDYGTGTYEQYF
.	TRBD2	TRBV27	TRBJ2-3	TGTGCCAGCAGTCTCTCTGGACTAGCGGAGAGGGTAGATACGCAGTATTTT	CASSLSGLAERVDTQYF
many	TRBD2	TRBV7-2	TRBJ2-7	TGTGCCAGCAGCCCGCGGGGGGGCGGGGTTTACGAGCAGTACTTC	CASSPRGGGVYEQYF
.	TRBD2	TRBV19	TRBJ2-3	TGTGCCAGTAGTATCGGAGTAGCGGGAGTGGCGCAGTATTTT	CASSIGVAGVAQYF
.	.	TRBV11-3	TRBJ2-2	TGTGCCAGCAGCACTCGGTCCGGGGAGCTGTTTTTT	CASSTRSGELFF
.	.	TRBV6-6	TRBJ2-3	TGTGCCAGCAGTACAGGGTACAAGAGCACAGATACGCAGTATTTT	CASSTGYKSTDTQYF
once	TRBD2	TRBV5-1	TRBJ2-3	TGCGCCAGCACCTTCGGGCTAGCGGATTTCACAGATACGCAGTATTTT	CASTFGLADFTDTQYF
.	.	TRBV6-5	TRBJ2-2	TGTGCCAGCAGAGAGGGTGCTCCCGGGGAGCTGTTTTTT	CASREGAPGELFF
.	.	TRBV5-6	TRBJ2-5	TGTGCCAGCAGCTTGAGGACAGGGCTAGCGGTCCAAGAGACCCAGTACTTC	CASSLRTGLAVQETQYF
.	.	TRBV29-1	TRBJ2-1	TGCAGCTACTCGGGACAGGGTCGACTAGCGGGCTTCAATGAGCAGTTCTTC	CSYSGQGRLAGFNEQFF
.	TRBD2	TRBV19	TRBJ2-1	TGTGCCAGTAGTATTAAGCGGGGGGGGTCCTACAATGAGCAGTTCTTC	CASSIKRGGSYNEQFF
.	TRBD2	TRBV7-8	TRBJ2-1	TGTGCCAGCAGCTTAACGCAAGCGGGAGACAGCAATGAGCAGTTCTTC	CASSLTQAGDSNEQFF
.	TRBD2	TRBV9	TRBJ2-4	TGTGCCAGCAGCGTAGGGGATAGCGGGAGGGCCTCGGACATTCAGTACTTC	CASSVGDSGRASDIQYF
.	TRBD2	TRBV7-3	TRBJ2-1	TGTGCCAGCAGCTCAGGGACTAGCGCGGGAAATGAGCAGTTCTTC	CASSSGTSAGNEQFF
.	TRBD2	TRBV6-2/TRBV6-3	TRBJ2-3	TGTGCCAGCAGTTACTGGGGGACTAGCGGGGTATCCGCGCAGTATTTT	CASSYWGTSGVSAQYF
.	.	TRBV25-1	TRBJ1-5	TGTGCCAGCAGTGGGGACACGAGCAATCAGCCCCAGCATTTT	CASSGDTSNQPQHF
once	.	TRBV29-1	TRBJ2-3	TGCAGCGTTGAAGACCGTTCTATGAAGCAGTATTTT	CSVEDRSMKQYF
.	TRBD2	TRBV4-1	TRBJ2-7	TGCGCCAGCAGCCAAATAGCGGGAGACCCCTACGAGCAGTACTTC	CASSQIAGDPYEQYF
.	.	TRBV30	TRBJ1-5	TGTGCCTGGAGTGTAGGGGAGGCTCAGCCCCAGCATTTT	CAWSVGEAQPQHF
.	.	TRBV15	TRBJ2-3	TGTGCCACCAGGACGGAGGACAGAGCAGATACGCAGTATTTT	CATRTEDRADTQYF
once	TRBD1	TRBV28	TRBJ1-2	TGTGCCAGCAGCCCAGGGACAGAAATATATGGCTACACCTTC	CASSPGTEIYGYTF
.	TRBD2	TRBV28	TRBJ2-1	TGTGCCAGCAGTACCGGGACTAGCGGGAACAATGAGCAGTTCTTC	CASSTGTSGNNEQFF
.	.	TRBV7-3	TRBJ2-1	TGTGCCAGCAGCTTATCAGGGGTGAATGAGCAGTTCTTC	CASSLSGVNEQFF
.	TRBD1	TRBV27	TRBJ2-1	TGTGCCAGCATCAGGAGGGGCTTCCGGGACAGGGGAGGCAATGAGCAGTTCTTC	CASIRRGFRDRGGNEQFF
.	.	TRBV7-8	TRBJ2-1	TGTGCCAGCAGTCTCCGGGACATTTACAATGAGCAGTTCTTC	CASSLRDIYNEQFF
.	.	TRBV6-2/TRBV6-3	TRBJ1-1	TGTGCCAGCAGTTACTTAGGGGGAATGAACACTGAAGCTTTCTTT	CASSYLGGMNTEAFF
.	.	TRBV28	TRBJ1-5	TGTGCCAGCATCAAACAGTCTTATCAGCCCCAGCATTTT	CASIKQSYQPQHF
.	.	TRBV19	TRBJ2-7	TGTGCCAGTAGTATAGAACGCAGGGGCGAGCAGTACTTC	CASSIERRGEQYF
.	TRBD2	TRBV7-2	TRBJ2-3	TGTGCCAGCAGCTCTGGACTAGCGGGAGGTGATACGCAGTATTTT	CASSSGLAGGDTQYF
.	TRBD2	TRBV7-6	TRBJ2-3	TGTGCCAGCAGCCAGACTAGCAGGAGCACAGATACGCAGTATTTT	CASSQTSRSTDTQYF
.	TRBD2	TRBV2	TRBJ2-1	TGTGCCAGCAGTTTAGCGCGGGGGACTAGGGGTAATGAGCAGTTCTTC	CASSLARGTRGNEQFF
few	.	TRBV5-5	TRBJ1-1	TGTGCCAGCAGCCCCCTGACAGCGAACACTGAAGCTTTCTTT	CASSPLTANTEAFF
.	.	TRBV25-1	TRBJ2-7	TGTGCCAGCAGCGCCGGGATCCAGGTCGGGTCCTACGAGCAGTACTTC	CASSAGIQVGSYEQYF
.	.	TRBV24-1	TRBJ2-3	TGTGCCACCAGTATCCCCGGGAGTGGGGAAGATACGCAGTATTTT	CATSIPGSGEDTQYF
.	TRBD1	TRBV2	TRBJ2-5	TGTGCCAGCAGTTCAGGGGGCTTGGGGAAGACCCAGTACTTC	CASSSGGLGKTQYF
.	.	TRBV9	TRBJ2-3	TGTGCCAGCAGCGCGGGGTCTTCCCGCACAGATACGCAGTATTTT	CASSAGSSRTDTQYF
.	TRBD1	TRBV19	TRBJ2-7	TGTGCCAGTAGTATACAACAGGGGCCCTACGAGCAGTACTTC	CASSIQQGPYEQYF
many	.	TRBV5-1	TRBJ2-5	TGCGCCAGCAGCTATATTGCCGGGACAACTCAAGAGACCCAGTACTTC	CASSYIAGTTQETQYF
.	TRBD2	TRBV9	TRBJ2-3	TGTGCCAGCAGCGTAGGGACTAGAGGAGTCGCGCAGTATTTT	CASSVGTRGVAQYF
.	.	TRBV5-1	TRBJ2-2	TGCGCCAGCAGCTTGGTTGGGGGCGCGAACACCGGGGAGCTGTTTTTT	CASSLVGGANTGELFF
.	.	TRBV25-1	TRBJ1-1	TGTGCCAGCGTTTCGACGAGGAAAACTGAAGCTTTCTTT	CASVSTRKTEAFF
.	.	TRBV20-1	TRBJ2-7	TGCAGTGCTAGTGATAACGAGCAGTACTTC	CSASDNEQYF
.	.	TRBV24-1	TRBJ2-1	TGTGCCACCAGTGATAGAGGGGGTCGAGGCTCCTACAATGAGCAGTTCTTC	CATSDRGGRGSYNEQFF
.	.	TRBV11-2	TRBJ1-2	TGTGCCAGCAGCTTAGACCCGGGGAGCAGTGGCTACACCTTC	CASSLDPGSSGYTF